These 20 T cell receptor beta chains came from one sample sequenced in a study of shared clonotypes between healthy human individuals. This table comes from immunoSEQ multiplex PCR, and its TCRdb copy is limited to in-frame clones, with some not included. The sample includes some 2,500,000 clones, approximately 90% of them seen just once. Source material: naive CD4+ T cells from PBMCs. Subset given: CD45RA+ positively selected. The receptors derive from a man younger than 35 in good health. Some clones in this sample may be carry-over from other donors' samples.

The chain recombines TRBV30 with TRBJ2-1; TRBD2 matches 9 bases. There are 14 residues in the CDR3. J lost 0 bases, V lost 8 bases, and 5 bases had no gene match. Germline assignment: CDR1 GTSNPN and CDR2 SVGIG (reference sequence). The DNA of the CDR3 is TGTGCCGGGCTTAGCGGGAGCTCCTACAATGAGCAGTTCTTC. Translation gives CAGLSGSSYNEQFF.

A word on this clone: The same CDR3 is also encoded by other DNA sequences in this sample. The chain employs TRBV2 and TRBJ2-2, with D unresolved. The CDR3 is 14 amino acids. The V end lost 6 bases, the J end lost 2 bases, and 10 bases lay between the germline ends. CDR1 and CDR2 from the germline V gene are SNHLY and FYNNEI. CDR3 region: CASRGTANTGELFF. In nucleotides, the CDR3 is TGTGCCAGCAGGGGTACAGCAAACACCGGGGAGCTGTTTTTT.

This clone showed up just a few times. The chain combines TRBV11-1 with TRBJ2-7; TRBD1 might be the D (6 bases). The end of the DNA fits TRBJ2-1 better, so the J call may be wrong. From germline, CDR1 is SGHAT and CDR2 FQDESV (reference sequence). The CDR3 has 13 residues. CDR3 residues: CASRSGHNYEQFF. DNA for the CDR3: TGTGCCAGCAGGTCGGGACACAATTACGAGCAGTTCTTC.

CDR3: CASSQEIYPGQGSYEQYF. Written as DNA, the CDR3 is TGTGCCAGCAGCCAAGAAATCTACCCGGGACAGGGCTCCTACGAGCAGTACTTC. The chain couples TRBV14 to TRBJ2-7, with 9 bases that match TRBD1. The germline CDR1 and CDR2 sequences are SGHDN and FVKESK. V was pared by 0 bases and J by 0 bases, with 9 bases of the junction left unmatched. The CDR3 contains 18 residues.

V is TRBV5-1 and J is TRBJ2-4; 8 positions match TRBD2. From germline, CDR1 is SGHRS and CDR2 YFSETQ. The CDR3 spans 16 residues. Trimming at V came to 1 base and at J to 0 bases, leaving 3 bases not matched to a gene. CDR3 nucleotide sequence: TGCGCCAGCAGCTTGTCTAGCGGGTTAGCCAAAAACATTCAGTACTTC. Translated: CASSLSSGLAKNIQYF.

The chain is built from TRBV19 and TRBJ1-5; 8 nucleotides match TRBD1. Per the germline V gene, CDR1 is LNHDA and CDR2 is SQIVND (reference sequence). This CDR3 contains 16 residues. The V segment lost 6 bases and the J segment 0 bases; nucleotides outside the gene matches: 7. The CDR3 loop reads CASRTGVAFSNQPQHF. The CDR3 DNA sequence: TGTGCCAGTAGGACAGGGGTTGCGTTTAGCAATCAGCCCCAGCATTTT.

The chain uses TRBV27 and TRBJ2-2; the match to TRBD2 covers 9 bases. From germline, CDR1 is MNHEY and CDR2 SMNVEV (reference sequence). V gave up 8 bases and J gave up 2 bases; unmatched junction bases: 3. This CDR3 contains 14 residues. CDR3 nucleotides: TGTGCCAGCCGACTAGCGGAAAACACCGGGGAGCTGTTTTTT. Translated: CASRLAENTGELFF.

This chain joins TRBV6-6 and TRBJ1-2, with D perhaps matching TRBD1 (5 bases). The germline V and J ends were trimmed by 6 bases and 6 bases, with 11 bases remaining between them. CDR1 MNHNY and CDR2 SVGAGI come from the germline V gene (reference sequence). The CDR3 has 12 residues. The CDR3 region is CASSFEGHGYTF. In DNA, the CDR3 is TGTGCCAGCAGCTTCGAGGGACATGGCTACACCTTC.

This chain joins TRBV5-1 and TRBJ2-5; 10 nucleotides align to TRBD2. The CDR3 has 16 amino acids. Unmatched junction bases numbered 8, after V lost 1 base and J lost 5 bases. Per germline, CDR1 SGHRS and CDR2 YFSETQ. CDR3 nucleotide sequence: TGCGCCAGCAGCTTGAGGGCTAGCGGGAGATGGGAGACCCAGTACTTC. It encodes CASSLRASGRWETQYF.

The genes are TRBV18 and TRBJ2-1, with TRBD1 matching over 8 bases. This CDR3 has 17 residues. Germline V CDR1 and CDR2: KGHSH, LQKENI. The junction had 16 bases not matched to a gene; V was cut back by 2 bases and J by 10 bases. The DNA for the CDR3 is TGTGCCAGCTCACCAACGGTCTCGGACAGGGTTTTTGGGGAGCAGTTCTTC. This encodes CASSPTVSDRVFGEQFF. The full variable domain, its missing parts supplied by reference TRBV18 and TRBJ2-1, is NAGVMQNPRHLVRRRGQEARLRCSPMKGHSHVYWYRQLPEEGLKFMVYLQKENIIDESGMPKERFSAEFPKEGPSILRIQQVVRGDSAAYFCASSPTVSDRVFGEQFFGPGTRLTVL.

The chain is built from TRBV15 and TRBJ2-3, with 10 nucleotides matching TRBD2. Trimming at V came to 8 bases and at J to 0 bases, leaving 8 bases not matched to a gene. The germline V gene encodes CDR1 LNHNV and CDR2 YYDKDF (reference sequence). This CDR3 spans 16 amino acids. In DNA form, the CDR3 reads TGTGCCACCCGTGGGGCGACTAGCGGGAGCACAGATACGCAGTATTTT. This codes for CATRGATSGSTDTQYF.

This clone was detected once. This chain joins TRBV11-2 and TRBJ1-5; the D is unclear. The CDR3 length is 13 residues. The ends were cut back, 1 base at V and 4 bases at J, with 5 bases in the middle. CDR1 is SGHAT, CDR2 FQNNGV, per germline. Here the CDR3 reads CASSLVPNQPQHF. In DNA, the CDR3 is TGTGCCAGCAGCTTAGTCCCGAATCAGCCCCAGCATTTT.

This clone was detected only once. The V call is TRBV7-9, the J call TRBJ1-3; no clear D gene. Germline CDR1 SEHNR, CDR2 FQNEAQ (reference sequence). V lost 6 bases, J lost 0 bases, and 18 bases lay in between. This CDR3 has 17 amino acids. The CDR3 bases are TGTGCCAGCAGTCCGAAGCGGACGGTGCACTCTGGAAACACCATATATTTT. It translates to CASSPKRTVHSGNTIYF.

The CDR3 DNA sequence: TGTGCCAGCAGCGTAGGGGGAAACGTGGGAGATACGCAGTATTTT. Residues: CASSVGGNVGDTQYF. The rearrangement uses TRBV9 and TRBJ2-3; D is ambiguous. Trimming removed 0 bases from V and 5 bases from J, with 13 bases in between. CDR1 and CDR2 (germline): SGDLS, YYNGEE. The CDR3 is made up of 15 amino acids.

Worth noting for this clone: Other nucleotide sequences from this sample produce the same CDR3. J is TRBJ1-1 and V is TRBV5-1; D call uncertain. Trimming removed 1 base from V and 1 base from J, with 8 bases in between. The germline V gene has CDR1 SGHRS and CDR2 YFSETQ. CDR3 length: 14 residues. The CDR3 spells CASSLLGGNTEAFF. In DNA, the CDR3 is TGCGCCAGCAGCTTGTTAGGAGGGAACACTGAAGCTTTCTTT.

This sequence joins TRBV15 and TRBJ2-5; D perhaps matches TRBD1 (5 bases). There are 15 residues in the CDR3. Trimming pared 0 bases from V and 4 bases from J, leaving 12 bases between. Germline CDR1 is LNHNV and CDR2 is YYDKDF (reference sequence). CDR3 sequence: CATSRDYQGRETQYF. CDR3 bases: TGTGCCACCAGCAGAGATTACCAGGGCCGAGAGACCCAGTACTTC.

This chain joins TRBV29-1 and TRBJ2-5; TRBD1 aligns across 7 bases. Germline V gene lookup returns CDR1 SQVTM and CDR2 ANQGSEA. The ends lost 6 bases at V and 11 bases at J; junction bases unmatched: 15. CDR3 size: 13 residues. CDR3 DNA: TGCAGCGTGGGGACAGCCTCGTTCGGGGAGCAGTACTTC. It codes for CSVGTASFGEQYF.

This rearrangement joins TRBV9 to TRBJ2-6; D ambiguous. The ends were cut back, 0 bases at V and 2 bases at J, with 9 bases in the middle. CDR3 length: 16 residues. Germline lookup yields CDR1 SGDLS and CDR2 YYNGEE. The CDR3 DNA reads as TGTGCCAGCAGCGTAGCGACATTCCCTGGGGCCAACGTCCTGACTTTC. Translating gives CASSVATFPGANVLTF.

The rearrangement links TRBV27 to TRBJ2-5; D not resolved. Germline V gives CDR1 MNHEY, CDR2 SMNVEV (reference sequence). V lost 2 bases to trimming and J lost 2 bases, with 15 bases between them. The CDR3 is made up of 16 amino acids. Written as DNA, the CDR3 is TGTGCCAGCAGTTTAATCCCCGCCGTCAGTCAAGAGACCCAGTACTTC. Protein: CASSLIPAVSQETQYF.

The chain carries TRBV5-1 and TRBJ2-3, with 10 nucleotides matching TRBD1. Germline V gene data show CDR1 as SGHRS and CDR2 as YFSETQ. Germline trimming cut 2 bases from V and 4 bases from J; bases unmatched to any gene: 10. The length of the CDR3 is 17 residues. CDR3: CASSLKHRQGAADTQYF. The CDR3 DNA sequence: TGCGCCAGCAGCTTAAAACATAGACAGGGGGCAGCAGATACGCAGTATTTT. The full variable domain, in which reference TRBV5-1 and TRBJ2-3 provide the parts outside the CDR3, is KAGVTQTPRYLIKTRGQQVTLSCSPISGHRSVSWYQQTPGQGLQFLFEYFSETQRNKGNFPGRFSGRQFSNSRSEMNVSTLELGDSALYLCASSLKHRQGAADTQYFGPGTRLTVL.